These T cell receptor beta chains were read from a single sample in a study of shared clonotypes between healthy human individuals. Using immunoSEQ multiplex PCR, the repertoire was profiled, and TCRdb retains in-frame clones only, with some absent. The top ten clones hold 1.5% to 2% of a sample with approximately 2,200,000 clones, 85% to 95% of them seen once. What was sequenced was naive CD8+ T cells from PBMCs. The receptors were sampled from a man between 18 and 35 years old in good health. Some clones in this sample may be carry-over from other donors' samples. The CDR3 runs from the conserved cysteine through the conserved F or W.

TRBV2,CASSLGNTEAFF
TRBV9,CASSSFKGGVGNTIYF
TRBV6-1,CASGPRETEAFF
TRBV28,CASSRGTGYNEQFF
TRBV7-8,CASSLWEINSYNEQFF
TRBV5-1,CASRMAPGEPYEQYF
TRBV5-4,CASSDTYEQYF
TRBV7-9,CASTNTDTQYF
TRBV9,CASSAILGITDTQYF
TRBV7-9,CASSLEGQTNTEAFF
TRBV6-1,CASSEVSVEKLFF
TRBV25-1,CASSEWGGPGTQYF
TRBV5-1,CASSSHPGLLQETQYF
TRBV5-1,CASSWATSYEQYF
TRBV25-1,CASSELGGTDTQYF